This TCR beta chain was recorded in a study of monozygotic twins with inflammatory bowel disease. Study-wide points: Patients with IBD had less TCRbeta diversity (inverse Simpson) than their healthy co-twins.

As to this clonotype: What it binds is unknown.

Input per TCR library consisted of approximately 3,500 ng of total RNA. Template switching was used to attach UMIs, which incorporated a 6-nucleotide sample barcode. Nested amplification of TCRalpha and TCRbeta cDNA involved two PCRs of around 15 and 9 cycles. TCRdb reprocessed the 5' RACE reads, keeping one entry per CDR3 protein, no DNA. This listing includes more than 300,000 distinct CDR3 sequences. The CDR3 length is 15 residues. Germline CDR1 LGHNA, CDR2 YNFKEQ. The sequence was obtained from a human donor with ulcerative colitis or Crohn's disease, or a healthy co-twin of an affected twin (not recorded which). The rearrangement uses TRBV4-2 and TRBJ1-1. The sample comprised blood. The CDR3 loop reads CASSQGRARGTEAFF.